This TCR beta chain was sequenced for a study of shared clonotypes between healthy human individuals. Trimming cost V 5 bases and J 4 bases, with 16 bases left between them. From germline, CDR1 is SGHAT and CDR2 FQNNGV. The CDR3 has 15 amino acids. A remark on this clone: Additional DNA sequences in this sample encode the identical CDR3.

Sequencing was performed with immunoSEQ multiplex PCR; in TCRdb, only in-frame clones are kept and a portion is missing. The profile shows 2 million to 3 million clones, 90% to 95% of them singletons. The chain employs TRBV11-2 and TRBJ2-3; D is perhaps TRBD1 or TRBD2 (6 bases each). The clonotype was recovered from a young man in good health. Some clones in this sample may be carry-over from other donors' samples. Sequencing input: naive CD4+ T cells from PBMCs. Subset specified: CD45RA+ positively selected. In DNA, the CDR3 is TGTGCCAGCAGCCCCGGGGCGAGGGGGGCAGATACGCAGTATTTT. Translating it yields CASSPGARGADTQYF.